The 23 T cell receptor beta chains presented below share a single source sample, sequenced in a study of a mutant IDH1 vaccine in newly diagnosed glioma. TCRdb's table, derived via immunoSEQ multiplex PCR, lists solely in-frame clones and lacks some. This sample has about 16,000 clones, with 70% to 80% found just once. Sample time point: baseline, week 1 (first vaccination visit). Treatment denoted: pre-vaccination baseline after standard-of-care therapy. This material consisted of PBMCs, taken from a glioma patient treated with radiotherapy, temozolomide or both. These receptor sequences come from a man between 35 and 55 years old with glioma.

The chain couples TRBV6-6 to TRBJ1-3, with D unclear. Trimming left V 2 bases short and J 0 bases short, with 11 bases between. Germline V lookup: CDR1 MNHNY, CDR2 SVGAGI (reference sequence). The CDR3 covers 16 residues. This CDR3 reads CASSYPQASSGNTIYF. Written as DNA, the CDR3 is TGTGCCAGCAGTTACCCCCAAGCTAGCTCTGGAAACACCATATATTTT.

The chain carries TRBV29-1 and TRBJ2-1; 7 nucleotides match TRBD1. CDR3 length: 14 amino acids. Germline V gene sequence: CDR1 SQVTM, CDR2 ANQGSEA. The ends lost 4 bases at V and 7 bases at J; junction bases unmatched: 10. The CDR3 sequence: CSVVATGLSNEQFF. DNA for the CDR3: TGCAGCGTTGTCGCGACAGGGCTTTCGAATGAGCAGTTCTTC.

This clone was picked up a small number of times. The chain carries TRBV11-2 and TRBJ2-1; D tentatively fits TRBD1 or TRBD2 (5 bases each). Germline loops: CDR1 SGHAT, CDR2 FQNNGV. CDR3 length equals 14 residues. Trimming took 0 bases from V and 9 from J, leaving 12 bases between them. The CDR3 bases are TGTGCCAGCAGCTTAGAAGGGACCCCGAGTGAGCAGTTCTTC. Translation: CASSLEGTPSEQFF.

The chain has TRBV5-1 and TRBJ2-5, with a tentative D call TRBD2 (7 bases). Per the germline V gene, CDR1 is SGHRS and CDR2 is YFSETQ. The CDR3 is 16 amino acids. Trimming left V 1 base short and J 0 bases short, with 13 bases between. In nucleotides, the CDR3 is TGCGCCAGCAGCTTGTGGGGGCGGGGGAACCAAGAGACCCAGTACTTC. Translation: CASSLWGRGNQETQYF.

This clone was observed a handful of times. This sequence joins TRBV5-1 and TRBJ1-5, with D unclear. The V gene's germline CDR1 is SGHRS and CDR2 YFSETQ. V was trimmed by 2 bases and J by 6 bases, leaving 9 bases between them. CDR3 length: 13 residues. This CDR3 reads CASSFWTGQPQHF. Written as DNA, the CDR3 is TGCGCCAGCAGCTTTTGGACGGGTCAGCCCCAGCATTTT.

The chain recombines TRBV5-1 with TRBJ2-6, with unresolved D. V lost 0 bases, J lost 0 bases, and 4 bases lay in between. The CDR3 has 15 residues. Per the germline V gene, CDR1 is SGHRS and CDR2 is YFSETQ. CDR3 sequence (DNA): TGCGCCAGCAGCTTGGGGGCCTCTGGGGCCAACGTCCTGACTTTC. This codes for CASSLGASGANVLTF. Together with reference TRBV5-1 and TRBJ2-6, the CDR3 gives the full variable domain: KAGVTQTPRYLIKTRGQQVTLSCSPISGHRSVSWYQQTPGQGLQFLFEYFSETQRNKGNFPGRFSGRQFSNSRSEMNVSTLELGDSALYLCASSLGASGANVLTFGAGSRLTVL.

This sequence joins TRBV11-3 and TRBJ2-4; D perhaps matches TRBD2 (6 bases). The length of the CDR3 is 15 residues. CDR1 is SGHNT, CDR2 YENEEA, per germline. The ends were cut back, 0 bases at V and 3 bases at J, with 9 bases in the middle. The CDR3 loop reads CASSLEGTVKNIQYF. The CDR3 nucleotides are TGTGCCAGCAGCTTAGAGGGGACTGTCAAAAACATTCAGTACTTC.

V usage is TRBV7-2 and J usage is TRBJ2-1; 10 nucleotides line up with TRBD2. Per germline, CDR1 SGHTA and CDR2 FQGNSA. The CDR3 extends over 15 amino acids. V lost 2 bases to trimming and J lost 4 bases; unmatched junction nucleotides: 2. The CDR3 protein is CASSLQAGGYNEQFF. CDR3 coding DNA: TGTGCCAGCAGCTTACAAGCGGGAGGGTACAATGAGCAGTTCTTC.

The CDR3 DNA reads TGTGCCAGCACCACCGGGACAGCGAACACCGGGGAGCTGTTTTTT. Translating gives CASTTGTANTGELFF. The chain combines TRBV25-1 with TRBJ2-2; TRBD1 aligns across 7 bases. Germline trimming cut 7 bases from V and 0 bases from J; bases unmatched to any gene: 5. The CDR3 consists of 15 residues. Germline CDR1 and CDR2: MGHDK and SYGVNS.

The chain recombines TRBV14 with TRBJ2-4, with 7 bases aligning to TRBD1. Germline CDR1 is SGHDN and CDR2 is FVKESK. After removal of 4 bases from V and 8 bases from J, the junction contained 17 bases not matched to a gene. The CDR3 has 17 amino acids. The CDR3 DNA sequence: TGTGCCAGCAGCCGATTAAGGAAAGGGGGCGATTTAGACATTCAGTACTTC. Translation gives CASSRLRKGGDLDIQYF.

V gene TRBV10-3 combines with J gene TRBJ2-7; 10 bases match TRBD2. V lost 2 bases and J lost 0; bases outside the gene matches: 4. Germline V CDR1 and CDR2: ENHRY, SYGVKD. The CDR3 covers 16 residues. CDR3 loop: CAISEGLAERSYEQYF. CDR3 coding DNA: TGTGCCATCAGTGAGGGACTAGCGGAACGCTCCTACGAGCAGTACTTC.

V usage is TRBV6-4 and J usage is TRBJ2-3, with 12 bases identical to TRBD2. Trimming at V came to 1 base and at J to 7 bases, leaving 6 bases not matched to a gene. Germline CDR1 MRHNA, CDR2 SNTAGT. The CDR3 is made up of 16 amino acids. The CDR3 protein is CASSDLASGRGNTQYF. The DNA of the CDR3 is TGTGCCAGCAGTGACTTGGCTAGCGGGAGGGGAAATACGCAGTATTTT.

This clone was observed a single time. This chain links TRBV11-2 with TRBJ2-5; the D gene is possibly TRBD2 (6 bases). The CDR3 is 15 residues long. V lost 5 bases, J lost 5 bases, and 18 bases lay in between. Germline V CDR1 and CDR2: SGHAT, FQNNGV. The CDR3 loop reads CASSASFGGGETQYF. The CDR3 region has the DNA TGTGCCAGCAGCGCCTCTTTTGGCGGAGGGGAGACCCAGTACTTC. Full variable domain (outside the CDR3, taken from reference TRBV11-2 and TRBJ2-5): EAGVAQSPRYKIIEKRQSVAFWCNPISGHATLYWYQQILGQGPKLLIQFQNNGVVDDSQLPKDRFSAERLKGVDSTLKIQPAKLEDSAVYLCASSASFGGGETQYFGPGTRLLVL.

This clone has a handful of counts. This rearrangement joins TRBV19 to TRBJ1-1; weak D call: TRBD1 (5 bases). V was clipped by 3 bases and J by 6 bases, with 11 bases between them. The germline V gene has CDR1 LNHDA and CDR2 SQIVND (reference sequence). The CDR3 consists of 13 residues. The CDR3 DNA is TGTGCCAGTAGTATGAGCAGGGCGGCTGAAGCTTTCTTT. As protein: CASSMSRAAEAFF.

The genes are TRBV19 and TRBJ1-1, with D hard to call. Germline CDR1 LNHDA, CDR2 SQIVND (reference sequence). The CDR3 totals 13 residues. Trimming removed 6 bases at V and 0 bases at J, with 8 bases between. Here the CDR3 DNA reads TGTGCCAGTAGGGGCAGATTGAACACTGAAGCTTTCTTT. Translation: CASRGRLNTEAFF. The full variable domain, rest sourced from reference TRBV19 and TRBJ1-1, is DGGITQSPKYLFRKEGQNVTLSCEQNLNHDAMYWYRQDPGQGLRLIYYSQIVNDFQKGDIAEGYSVSREKKESFPLTVTSAQKNPTAFYLCASRGRLNTEAFFGQGTRLTVV.

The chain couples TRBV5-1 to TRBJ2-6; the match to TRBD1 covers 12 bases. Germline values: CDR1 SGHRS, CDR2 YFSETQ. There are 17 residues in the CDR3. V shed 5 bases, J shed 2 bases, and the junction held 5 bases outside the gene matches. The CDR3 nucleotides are TGCGCCAGCAGTGCCGGGACAGGGGGCCCTGGGGCCAACGTCCTGACTTTC. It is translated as CASSAGTGGPGANVLTF. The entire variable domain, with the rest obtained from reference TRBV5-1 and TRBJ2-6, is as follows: KAGVTQTPRYLIKTRGQQVTLSCSPISGHRSVSWYQQTPGQGLQFLFEYFSETQRNKGNFPGRFSGRQFSNSRSEMNVSTLELGDSALYLCASSAGTGGPGANVLTFGAGSRLTVL.

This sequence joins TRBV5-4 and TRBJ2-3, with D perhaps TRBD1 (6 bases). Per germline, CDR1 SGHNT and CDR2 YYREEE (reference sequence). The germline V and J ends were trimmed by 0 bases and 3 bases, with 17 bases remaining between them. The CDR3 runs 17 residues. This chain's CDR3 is CASSLAGTFGGTDTQYF. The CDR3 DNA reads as TGTGCCAGCAGCTTGGCAGGGACATTTGGCGGAACAGATACGCAGTATTTT.

CDR3 protein: CASSPGWSTEAFF. DNA for the CDR3: TGCGCCAGCAGCCCTGGATGGTCCACTGAAGCTTTCTTT. This rearrangement joins TRBV5-1 to TRBJ1-1; D uncertain. V was trimmed by 4 bases and J by 4 bases, leaving 11 bases between them. Germline-derived CDR1 and CDR2 are SGHRS and YFSETQ. CDR3 length: 13 residues.

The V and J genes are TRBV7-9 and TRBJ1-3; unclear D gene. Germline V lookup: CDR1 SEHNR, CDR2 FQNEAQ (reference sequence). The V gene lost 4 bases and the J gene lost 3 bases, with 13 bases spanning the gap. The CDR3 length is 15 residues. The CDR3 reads CASSSPLVGGNTIYF. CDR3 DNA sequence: TGTGCCAGCAGCTCTCCTCTGGTCGGTGGAAACACCATATATTTT.

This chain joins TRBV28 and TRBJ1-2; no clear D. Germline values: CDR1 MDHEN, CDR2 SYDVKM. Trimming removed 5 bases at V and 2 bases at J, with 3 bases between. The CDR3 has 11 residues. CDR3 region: CASSINYGYTF. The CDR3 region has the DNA TGTGCCAGCAGTATCAACTATGGCTACACCTTC.

The CDR3 DNA reads TGTGCCAGCAGCCCGTGGACAGGGCAACAACTAGCCAAAAACATTCAGTACTTC. The encoded protein is CASSPWTGQQLAKNIQYF. The rearrangement uses TRBV7-4 and TRBJ2-4, with 8 bases fitting TRBD1. There are 18 residues in the CDR3. The germline CDR1 and CDR2 sequences are SGHVT and SQSDAQ. V was clipped by 5 bases and J by 0 bases; unmatched bases: 12.

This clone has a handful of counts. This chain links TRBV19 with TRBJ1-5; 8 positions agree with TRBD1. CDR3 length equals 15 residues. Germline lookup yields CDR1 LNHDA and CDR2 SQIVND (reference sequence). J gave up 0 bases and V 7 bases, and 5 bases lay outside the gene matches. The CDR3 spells CASTPRGPSNQPQHF. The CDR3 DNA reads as TGTGCCAGTACCCCCAGGGGGCCTAGCAATCAGCCCCAGCATTTT. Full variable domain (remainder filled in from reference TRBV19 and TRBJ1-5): DGGITQSPKYLFRKEGQNVTLSCEQNLNHDAMYWYRQDPGQGLRLIYYSQIVNDFQKGDIAEGYSVSREKKESFPLTVTSAQKNPTAFYLCASTPRGPSNQPQHFGDGTRLSIL.

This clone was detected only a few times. The CDR3 loop reads CASSLRDRDYEQYF. The CDR3 DNA reads as TGCGCCAGCAGCCTCCGGGACAGGGACTACGAGCAGTACTTC. The genes are TRBV4-1 and TRBJ2-7, with 9 bases that match TRBD1. CDR3 length: 14 residues. Losses at the gene ends were 4 bases for V and 3 bases for J; bases not matched to a gene: 4. From germline, CDR1 is MGHRA and CDR2 YSYEKL.